This paragraph covers one T cell receptor beta chain sequence. Antigen unknown. Germline assignment: CDR1 SGHRS and CDR2 YFSETQ. The CDR3 has 15 residues. Losses at the gene ends were 0 bases for V and 2 bases for J; bases not matched to a gene: 3. Sequenced by immunoSEQ multiplex PCR; TCRdb stores in-frame clones only, minus some. Among around 16,000 clones, approximately 94% were seen once, and the ten largest hold approximately 0.25%. The sample originates from a study of T cells after posttransplantation cyclophosphamide. Study-level points and caveats: Later blood repertoires were often dominated by clones from the donor CD8+ memory compartment. Recipient CMV seropositivity and CMV reactivation strongly tracked TRB clonality.

Cells defined as naive were viable CD3+CD4+ or CD3+CD8+ and CCR7+CD45RA+CD45RO-CD95-CD27+CD28+. On the day of bone marrow donation, the related graft donor provided peripheral blood. This TCR came from a woman aged 50 to 65 in good health and a related stem cell transplant donor. J is TRBJ2-3 and V is TRBV5-1; 7 bases agree with TRBD1. Sequences were obtained from naive CD4+ T cells sorted from blood. The CDR3: CASSLDRGDTDTQYF. The CDR3 DNA is TGCGCCAGCAGCTTGGACAGGGGCGACACAGATACGCAGTATTTT.